This TCR beta chain was identified during a study of cytomegalovirus exposure and HLA in healthy donors. Study-level information: Within the Caucasian-associated ancestry cluster were around 81% of the approximately 390 genotyped donors. Overall study results and limits: A later analysis linked a missense DCLRE1C variant to TCR beta V- and J-gene trimming. CMV serostatus was the sole immune exposure information available.

Donors had nominal health at sampling but likely had unrecorded immune exposures. 60 Vbeta and 13 Jbeta primers were used in PCR. Repertoires were generated with immunoSEQ multiplex PCR, while TCRdb's copy carries only in-frame clones and drops some. The sample includes more than 150,000 clones, roughly 85% of them seen just once. From germline, CDR1 is LNHDA and CDR2 SQIVND (reference sequence). The CDR3 totals 14 residues. After removal of 6 bases from V and 3 bases from J, the junction contained 7 bases not matched to a gene. A note on this clone: The target antigen is unknown.

The receptor's source is a woman in her late teens or twenties in good health and CMV-seronegative. V usage is TRBV19 and J usage is TRBJ1-2; 7 positions match TRBD1. Material: PBMCs. The CDR3 DNA sequence: TGTGCCAGTAGCATCAGGGGGGCCGACTATGGCTACACCTTC. Encoded protein: CASSIRGADYGYTF.